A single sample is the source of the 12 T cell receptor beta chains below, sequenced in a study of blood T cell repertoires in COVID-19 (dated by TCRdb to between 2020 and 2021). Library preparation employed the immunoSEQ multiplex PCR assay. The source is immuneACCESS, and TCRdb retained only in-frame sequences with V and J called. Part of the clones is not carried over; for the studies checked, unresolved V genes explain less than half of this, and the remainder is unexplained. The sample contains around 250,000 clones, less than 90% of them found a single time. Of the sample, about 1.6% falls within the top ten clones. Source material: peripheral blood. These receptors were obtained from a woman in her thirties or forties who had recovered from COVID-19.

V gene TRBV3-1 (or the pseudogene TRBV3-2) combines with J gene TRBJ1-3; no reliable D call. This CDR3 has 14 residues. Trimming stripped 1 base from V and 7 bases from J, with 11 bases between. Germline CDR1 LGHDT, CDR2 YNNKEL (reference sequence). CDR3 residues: CASSQGAGRNTIYF. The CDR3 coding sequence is TGTGCCAGCAGCCAAGGTGCGGGCCGTAACACCATATATTTT.

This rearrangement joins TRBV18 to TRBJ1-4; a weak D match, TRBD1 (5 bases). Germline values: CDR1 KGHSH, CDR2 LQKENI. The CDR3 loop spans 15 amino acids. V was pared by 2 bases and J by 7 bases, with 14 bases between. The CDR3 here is CASSPGTEAGEKLFF. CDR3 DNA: TGTGCCAGCTCACCAGGGACTGAGGCGGGTGAAAAACTGTTTTTT.

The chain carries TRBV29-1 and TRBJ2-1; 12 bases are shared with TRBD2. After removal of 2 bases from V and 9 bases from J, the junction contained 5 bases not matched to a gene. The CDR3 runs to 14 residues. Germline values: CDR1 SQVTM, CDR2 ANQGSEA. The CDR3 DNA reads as TGCAGCGTTGAACTAGCGGGGGGGCTCTCTGAGCAGTTCTTC. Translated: CSVELAGGLSEQFF.

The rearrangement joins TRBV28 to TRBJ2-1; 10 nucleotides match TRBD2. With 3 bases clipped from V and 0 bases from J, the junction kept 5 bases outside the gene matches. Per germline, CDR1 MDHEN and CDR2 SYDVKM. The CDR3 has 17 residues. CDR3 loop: CASSLQRGGLSYNEQFF. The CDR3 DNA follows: TGTGCCAGCAGTTTGCAGCGGGGGGGCCTCTCCTACAATGAGCAGTTCTTC.

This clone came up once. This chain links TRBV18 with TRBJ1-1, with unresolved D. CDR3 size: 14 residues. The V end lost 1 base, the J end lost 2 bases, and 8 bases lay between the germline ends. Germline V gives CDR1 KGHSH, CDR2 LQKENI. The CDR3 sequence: CASSPQQQNTEAFF. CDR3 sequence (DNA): TGTGCCAGCTCACCACAACAGCAAAACACTGAAGCTTTCTTT.

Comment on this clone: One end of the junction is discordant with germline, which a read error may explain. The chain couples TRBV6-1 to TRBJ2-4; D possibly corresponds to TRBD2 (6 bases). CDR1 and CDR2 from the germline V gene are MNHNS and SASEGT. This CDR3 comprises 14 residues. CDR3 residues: CASSQAGWRGIQYF. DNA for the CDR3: TGTGCCAGCAGTCAAGCAGGGTGGCGGGGCATTCAGTACTTC.

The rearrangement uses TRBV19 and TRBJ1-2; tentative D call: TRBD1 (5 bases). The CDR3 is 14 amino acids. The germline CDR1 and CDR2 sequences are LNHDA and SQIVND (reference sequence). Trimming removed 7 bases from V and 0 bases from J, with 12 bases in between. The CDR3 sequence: CASTAGPANYGYTF. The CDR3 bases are TGTGCCAGTACGGCGGGACCCGCTAACTATGGCTACACCTTC.

CDR3 in amino acids: CASSRQGEDEQYF. As DNA, the CDR3 is TGTGCCAGCAGCCGACAGGGGGAGGACGAGCAGTACTTC. The chain employs TRBV6-5 and TRBJ2-7, with 9 bases fitting TRBD1. Germline CDR1 is MNHEY and CDR2 is SVGAGI. The CDR3 is 13 amino acids. The V gene end was trimmed by 6 bases and the J gene end by 5 bases; junction bases not matched to a gene: 5.

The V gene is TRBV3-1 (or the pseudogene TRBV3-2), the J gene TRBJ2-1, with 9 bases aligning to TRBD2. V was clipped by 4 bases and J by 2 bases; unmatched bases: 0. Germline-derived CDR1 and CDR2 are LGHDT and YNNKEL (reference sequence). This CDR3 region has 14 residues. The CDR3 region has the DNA TGTGCCAGCAGCCTAGCGGGAGCCTACAATGAGCAGTTCTTC. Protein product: CASSLAGAYNEQFF.

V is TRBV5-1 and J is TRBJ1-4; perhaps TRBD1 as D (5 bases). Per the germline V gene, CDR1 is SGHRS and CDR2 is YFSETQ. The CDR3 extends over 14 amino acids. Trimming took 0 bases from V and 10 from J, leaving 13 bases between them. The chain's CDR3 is CASSLAGEGGKLFF. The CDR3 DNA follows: TGCGCCAGCAGCTTGGCGGGGGAAGGAGGAAAACTGTTTTTT.

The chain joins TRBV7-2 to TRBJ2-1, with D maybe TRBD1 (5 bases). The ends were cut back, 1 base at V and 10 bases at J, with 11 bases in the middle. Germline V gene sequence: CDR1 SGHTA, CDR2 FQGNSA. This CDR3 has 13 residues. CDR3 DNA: TGTGCCAGCAGCTTAGACCCAGCAGGGGAGCAGTTCTTC. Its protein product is CASSLDPAGEQFF.

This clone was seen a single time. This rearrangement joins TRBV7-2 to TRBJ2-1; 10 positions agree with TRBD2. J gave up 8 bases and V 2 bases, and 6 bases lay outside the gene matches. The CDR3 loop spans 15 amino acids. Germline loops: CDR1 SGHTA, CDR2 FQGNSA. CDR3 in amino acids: CASSLTSGGADEQFF. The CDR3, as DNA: TGTGCCAGCAGCTTAACCAGCGGGGGGGCCGATGAGCAGTTCTTC.